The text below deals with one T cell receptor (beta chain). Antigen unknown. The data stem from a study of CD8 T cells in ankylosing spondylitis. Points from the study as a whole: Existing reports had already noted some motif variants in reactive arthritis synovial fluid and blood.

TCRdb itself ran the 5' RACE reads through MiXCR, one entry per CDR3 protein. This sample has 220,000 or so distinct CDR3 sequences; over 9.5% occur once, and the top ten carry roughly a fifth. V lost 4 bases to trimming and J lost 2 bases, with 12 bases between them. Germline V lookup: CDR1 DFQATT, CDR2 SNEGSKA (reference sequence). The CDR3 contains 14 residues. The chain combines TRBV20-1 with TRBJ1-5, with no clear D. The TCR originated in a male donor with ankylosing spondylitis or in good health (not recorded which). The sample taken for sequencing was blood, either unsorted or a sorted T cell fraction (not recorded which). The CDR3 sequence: CSATSAWGNQPQHF. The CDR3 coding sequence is TGCAGTGCTACAAGTGCGTGGGGCAATCAGCCCCAGCATTTT.